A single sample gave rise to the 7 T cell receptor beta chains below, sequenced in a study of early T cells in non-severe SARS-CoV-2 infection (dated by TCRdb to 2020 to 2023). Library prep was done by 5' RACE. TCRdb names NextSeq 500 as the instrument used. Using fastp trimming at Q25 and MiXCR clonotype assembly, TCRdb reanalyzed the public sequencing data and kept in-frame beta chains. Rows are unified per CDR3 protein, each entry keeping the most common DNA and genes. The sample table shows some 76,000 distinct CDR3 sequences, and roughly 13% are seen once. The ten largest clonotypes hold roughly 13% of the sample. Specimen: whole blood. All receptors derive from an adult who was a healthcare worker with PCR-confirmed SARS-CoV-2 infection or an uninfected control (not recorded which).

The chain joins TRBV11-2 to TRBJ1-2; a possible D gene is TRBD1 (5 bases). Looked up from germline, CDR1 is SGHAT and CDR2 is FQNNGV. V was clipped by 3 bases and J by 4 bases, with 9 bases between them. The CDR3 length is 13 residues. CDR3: CASSLRQGYGYTF. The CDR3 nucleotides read TGTGCCAGCAGCTTGAGGCAGGGCTATGGCTACACCTTC.

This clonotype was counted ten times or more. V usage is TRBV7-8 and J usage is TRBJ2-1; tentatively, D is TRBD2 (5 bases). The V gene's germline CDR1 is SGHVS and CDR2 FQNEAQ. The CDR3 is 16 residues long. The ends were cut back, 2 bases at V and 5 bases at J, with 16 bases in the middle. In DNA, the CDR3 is TGTGCCAGCAGCTTAACTCGACTACGCCCTAACAATGAGCAGTTCTTC. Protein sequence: CASSLTRLRPNNEQFF.

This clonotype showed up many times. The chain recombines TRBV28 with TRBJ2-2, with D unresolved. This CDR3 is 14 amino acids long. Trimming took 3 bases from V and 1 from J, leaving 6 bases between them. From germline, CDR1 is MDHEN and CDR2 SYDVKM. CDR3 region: CASSFWQNTGELFF. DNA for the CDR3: TGTGCCAGCAGTTTCTGGCAGAACACCGGGGAGCTGTTTTTT.

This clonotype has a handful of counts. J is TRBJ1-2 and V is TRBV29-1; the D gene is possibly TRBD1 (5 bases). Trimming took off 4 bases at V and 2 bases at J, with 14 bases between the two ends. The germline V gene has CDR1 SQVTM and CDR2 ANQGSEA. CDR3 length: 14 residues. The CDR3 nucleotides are TGCAGCGTTGGCTCGGCTGGGGACAACTATGGCTACACCTTC. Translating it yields CSVGSAGDNYGYTF.

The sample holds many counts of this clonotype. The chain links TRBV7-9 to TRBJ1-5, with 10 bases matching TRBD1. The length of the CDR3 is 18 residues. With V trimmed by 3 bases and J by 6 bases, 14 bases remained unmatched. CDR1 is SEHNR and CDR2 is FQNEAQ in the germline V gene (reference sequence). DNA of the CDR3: TGTGCCAGCAGCTTGACACGCTCCGGGACAGGGGCTGGTCAGCCCCAGCATTTT. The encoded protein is CASSLTRSGTGAGQPQHF.

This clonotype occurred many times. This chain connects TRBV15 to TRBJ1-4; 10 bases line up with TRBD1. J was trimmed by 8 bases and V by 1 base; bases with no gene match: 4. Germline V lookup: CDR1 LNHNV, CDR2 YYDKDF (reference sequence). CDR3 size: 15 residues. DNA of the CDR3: TGTGCCACCAGCAGAGCCGGGACAGGGGTCGAAAAACTGTTTTTT. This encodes CATSRAGTGVEKLFF.

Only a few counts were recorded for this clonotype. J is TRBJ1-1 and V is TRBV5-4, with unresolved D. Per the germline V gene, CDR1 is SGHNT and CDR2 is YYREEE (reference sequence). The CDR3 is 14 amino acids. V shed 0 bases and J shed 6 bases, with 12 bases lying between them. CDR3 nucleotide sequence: TGTGCCAGCAGCTTGGATTTAGGGCGGGCTGAAGCTTTCTTT. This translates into CASSLDLGRAEAFF.